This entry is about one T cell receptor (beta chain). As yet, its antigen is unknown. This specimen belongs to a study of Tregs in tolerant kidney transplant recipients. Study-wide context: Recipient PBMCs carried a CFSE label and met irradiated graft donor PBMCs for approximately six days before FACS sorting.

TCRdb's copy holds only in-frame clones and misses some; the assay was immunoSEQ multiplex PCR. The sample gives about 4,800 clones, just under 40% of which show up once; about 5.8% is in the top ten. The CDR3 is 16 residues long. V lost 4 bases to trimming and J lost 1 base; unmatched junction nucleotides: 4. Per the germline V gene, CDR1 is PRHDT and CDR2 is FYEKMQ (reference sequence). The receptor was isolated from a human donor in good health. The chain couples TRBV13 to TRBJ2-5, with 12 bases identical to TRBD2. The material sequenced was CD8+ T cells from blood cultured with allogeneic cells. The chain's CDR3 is CASSSAGLAGQETQYF. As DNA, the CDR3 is TGTGCCAGCAGCTCAGCGGGACTAGCGGGCCAAGAGACCCAGTACTTC.